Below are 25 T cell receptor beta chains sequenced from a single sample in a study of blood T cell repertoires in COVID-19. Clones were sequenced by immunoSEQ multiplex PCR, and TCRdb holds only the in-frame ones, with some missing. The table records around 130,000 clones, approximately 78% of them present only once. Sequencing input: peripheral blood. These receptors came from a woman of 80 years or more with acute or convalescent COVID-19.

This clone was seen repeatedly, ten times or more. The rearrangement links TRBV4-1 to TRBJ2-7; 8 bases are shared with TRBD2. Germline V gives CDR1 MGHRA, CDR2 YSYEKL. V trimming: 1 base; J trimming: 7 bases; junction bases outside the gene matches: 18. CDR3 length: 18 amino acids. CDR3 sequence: CASSQGLLRRREEGEQYF. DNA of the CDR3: TGCGCCAGCAGCCAAGGTCTCTTAAGAAGGCGGGAGGAGGGGGAGCAGTACTTC.

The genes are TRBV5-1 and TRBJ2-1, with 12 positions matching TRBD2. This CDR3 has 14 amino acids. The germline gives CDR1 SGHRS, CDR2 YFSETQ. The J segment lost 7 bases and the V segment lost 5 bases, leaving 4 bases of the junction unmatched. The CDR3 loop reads CASRGLAGTNEQFF. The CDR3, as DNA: TGCGCCAGCAGGGGACTAGCGGGTACTAATGAGCAGTTCTTC.

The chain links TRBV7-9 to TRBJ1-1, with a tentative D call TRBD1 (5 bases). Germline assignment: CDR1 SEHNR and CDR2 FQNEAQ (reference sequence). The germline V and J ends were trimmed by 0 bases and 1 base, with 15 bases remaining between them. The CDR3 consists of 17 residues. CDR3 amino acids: CASSLASLQDPNTEAFF. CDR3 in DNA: TGTGCCAGCAGCTTAGCGAGTCTACAGGACCCGAACACTGAAGCTTTCTTT.

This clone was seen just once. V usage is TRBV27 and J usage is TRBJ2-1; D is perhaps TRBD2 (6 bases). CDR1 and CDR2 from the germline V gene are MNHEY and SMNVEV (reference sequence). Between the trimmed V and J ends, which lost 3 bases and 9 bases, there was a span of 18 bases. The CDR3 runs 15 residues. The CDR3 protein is CASSLERATAGEQFF. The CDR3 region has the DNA TGTGCCAGCAGTTTGGAGCGGGCTACGGCGGGTGAGCAGTTCTTC.

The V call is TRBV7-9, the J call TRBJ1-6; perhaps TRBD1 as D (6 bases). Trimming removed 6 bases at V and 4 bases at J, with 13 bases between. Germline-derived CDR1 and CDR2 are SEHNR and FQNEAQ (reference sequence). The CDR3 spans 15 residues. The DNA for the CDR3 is TGTGCCAGCAGGTCCGGGACACATTATAATTCACCCCTCCACTTT. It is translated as CASRSGTHYNSPLHF.

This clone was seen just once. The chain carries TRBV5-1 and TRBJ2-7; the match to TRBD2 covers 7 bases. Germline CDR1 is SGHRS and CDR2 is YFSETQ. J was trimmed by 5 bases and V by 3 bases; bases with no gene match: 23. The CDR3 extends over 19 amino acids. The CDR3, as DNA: TGCGCCAGCAGCTGGTCCGGGACTACGGCCCGCTTAGGGCGGAACGAGCAGTACTTC. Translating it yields CASSWSGTTARLGRNEQYF.

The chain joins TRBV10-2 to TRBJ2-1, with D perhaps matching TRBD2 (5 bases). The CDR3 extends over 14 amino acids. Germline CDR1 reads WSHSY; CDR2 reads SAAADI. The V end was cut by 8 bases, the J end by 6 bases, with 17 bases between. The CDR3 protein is CASSRGPRGNEQFF. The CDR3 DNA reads TGCGCCAGCTCCCGAGGTCCCCGGGGCAATGAGCAGTTCTTC.

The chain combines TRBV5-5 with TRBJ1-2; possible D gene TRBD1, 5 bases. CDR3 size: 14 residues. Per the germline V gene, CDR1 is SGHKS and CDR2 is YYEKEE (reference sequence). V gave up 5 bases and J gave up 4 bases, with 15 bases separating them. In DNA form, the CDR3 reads TGTGCCAGCAGACCCATCGACAGCCTCTATGGCTACACCTTC. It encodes CASRPIDSLYGYTF.

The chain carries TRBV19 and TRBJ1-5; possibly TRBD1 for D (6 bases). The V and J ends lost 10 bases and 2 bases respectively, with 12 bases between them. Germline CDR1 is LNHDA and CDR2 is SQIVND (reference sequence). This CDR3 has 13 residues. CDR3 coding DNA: TGTGCCACCGCGGACAGACGCAATCAGCCCCAGCATTTT. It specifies CATADRRNQPQHF.

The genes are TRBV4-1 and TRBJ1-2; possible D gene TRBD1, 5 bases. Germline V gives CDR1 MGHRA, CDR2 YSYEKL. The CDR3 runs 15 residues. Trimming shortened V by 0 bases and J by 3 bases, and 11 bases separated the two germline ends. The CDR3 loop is CASSQESRADYGYTF. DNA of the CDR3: TGCGCCAGCAGCCAAGAATCCAGGGCTGACTATGGCTACACCTTC.

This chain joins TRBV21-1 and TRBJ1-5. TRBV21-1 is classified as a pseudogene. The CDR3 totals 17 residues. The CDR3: CASSTATEYHSNQPQHF. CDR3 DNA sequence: TGTGCCAGCAGCACCGCGACGGAGTACCATAGCAATCAGCCCCAGCATTTT.

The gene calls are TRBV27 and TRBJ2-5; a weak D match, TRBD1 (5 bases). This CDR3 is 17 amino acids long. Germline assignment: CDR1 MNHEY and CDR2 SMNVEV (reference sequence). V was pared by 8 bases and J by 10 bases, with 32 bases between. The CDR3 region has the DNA TGTGCCAGCGGGCGATTGGGGCAAGAGAGCCAGCCCCTCCGCCAGTACTTC. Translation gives CASGRLGQESQPLRQYF.

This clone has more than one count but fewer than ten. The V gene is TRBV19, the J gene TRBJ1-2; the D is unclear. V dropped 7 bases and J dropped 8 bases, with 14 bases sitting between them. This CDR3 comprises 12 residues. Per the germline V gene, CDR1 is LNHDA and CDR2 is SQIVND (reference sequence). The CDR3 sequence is CASTGSPIGYTF. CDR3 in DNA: TGTGCCAGTACGGGATCTCCTATCGGCTACACCTTC.

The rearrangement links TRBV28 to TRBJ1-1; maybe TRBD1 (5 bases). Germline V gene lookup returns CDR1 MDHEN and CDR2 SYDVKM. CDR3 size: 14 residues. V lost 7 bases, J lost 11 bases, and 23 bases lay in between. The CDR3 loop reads CASKPRSGRGEAFF. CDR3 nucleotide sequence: TGTGCCAGCAAGCCTAGGAGTGGGCGGGGGGAGGCTTTCTTT.

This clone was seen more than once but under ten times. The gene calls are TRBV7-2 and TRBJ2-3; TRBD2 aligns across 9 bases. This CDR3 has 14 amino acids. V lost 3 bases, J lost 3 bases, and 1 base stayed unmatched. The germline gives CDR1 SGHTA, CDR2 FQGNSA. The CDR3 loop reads CASSFGLATDTQYF. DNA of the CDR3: TGTGCCAGCAGCTTTGGACTAGCGACAGATACGCAGTATTTT.

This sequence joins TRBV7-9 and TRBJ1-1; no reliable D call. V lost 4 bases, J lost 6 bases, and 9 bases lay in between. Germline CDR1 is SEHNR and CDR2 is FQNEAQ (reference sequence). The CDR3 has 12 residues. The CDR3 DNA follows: TGTGCCAGCAGCTCCTACTCCGCTGAAGCTTTCTTT. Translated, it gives CASSSYSAEAFF.

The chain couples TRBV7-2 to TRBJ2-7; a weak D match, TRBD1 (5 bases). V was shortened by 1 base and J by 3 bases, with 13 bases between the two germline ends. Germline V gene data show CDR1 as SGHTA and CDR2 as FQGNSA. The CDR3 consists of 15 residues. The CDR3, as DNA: TGTGCCAGCAGCTTAGAGTTCAGGGAAGGCTACGAGCAGTACTTC. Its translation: CASSLEFREGYEQYF.

This CDR3 is CASSWGQGRTDGELFF. The DNA of the CDR3 is TGTGCCAGCAGCTGGGGACAGGGAAGGACCGACGGGGAGCTGTTTTTT. The rearrangement links TRBV5-4 to TRBJ2-2; TRBD1 matches at 9 bases. V was clipped by 3 bases and J by 7 bases; unmatched bases: 10. CDR1 SGHNT and CDR2 YYREEE come from the germline V gene (reference sequence). The length of the CDR3 is 16 residues.

CDR3 loop: CASSLYSGVSQETQYF. The DNA for the CDR3 is TGTGCCAGCAGCTTGTATAGCGGGGTGAGCCAAGAGACCCAGTACTTC. V usage is TRBV11-2 and J usage is TRBJ2-5; 8 bases map to TRBD2. Germline V CDR1 and CDR2: SGHAT, FQNNGV. The V gene end was trimmed by 3 bases and the J gene end by 1 base; junction bases not matched to a gene: 7. The CDR3 runs to 16 residues.

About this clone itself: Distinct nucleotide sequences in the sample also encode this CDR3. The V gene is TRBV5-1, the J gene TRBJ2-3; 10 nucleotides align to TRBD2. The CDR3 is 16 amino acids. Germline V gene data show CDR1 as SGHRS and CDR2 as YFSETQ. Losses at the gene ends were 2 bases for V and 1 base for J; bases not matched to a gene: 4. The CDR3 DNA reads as TGCGCCAGCAGCTTCGGGAGCGGGGGGGGCACAGATACGCAGTATTTT. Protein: CASSFGSGGGTDTQYF. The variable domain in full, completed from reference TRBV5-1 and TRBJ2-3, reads KAGVTQTPRYLIKTRGQQVTLSCSPISGHRSVSWYQQTPGQGLQFLFEYFSETQRNKGNFPGRFSGRQFSNSRSEMNVSTLELGDSALYLCASSFGSGGGTDTQYFGPGTRLTVL.

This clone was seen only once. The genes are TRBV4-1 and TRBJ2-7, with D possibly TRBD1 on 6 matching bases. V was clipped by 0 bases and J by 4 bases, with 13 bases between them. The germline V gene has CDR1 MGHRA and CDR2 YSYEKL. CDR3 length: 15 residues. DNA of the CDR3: TGCGCCAGCAGCCAAGAAGGGGGTTTCGGGTACGAGCAGTACTTC. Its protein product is CASSQEGGFGYEQYF.

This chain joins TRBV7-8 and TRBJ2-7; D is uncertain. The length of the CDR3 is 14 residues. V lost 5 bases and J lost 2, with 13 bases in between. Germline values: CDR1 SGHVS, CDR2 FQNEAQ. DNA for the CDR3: TGTGCCAGCAGCCTCCGACGTGGGCCCTACGAGCAGTACTTC. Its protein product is CASSLRRGPYEQYF. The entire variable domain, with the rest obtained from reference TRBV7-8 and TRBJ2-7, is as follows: GAGVSQSPRYKVAKRGQDVALRCDPISGHVSLFWYQQALGQGPEFLTYFQNEAQLDKSGLPSDRFFAERPEGSVSTLKIQRTQQEDSAVYLCASSLRRGPYEQYFGPGTRLTVT.

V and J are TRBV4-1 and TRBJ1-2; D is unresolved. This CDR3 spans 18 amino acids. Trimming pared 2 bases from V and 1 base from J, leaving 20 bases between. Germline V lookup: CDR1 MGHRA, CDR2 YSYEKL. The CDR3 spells CASSQPPHQAQNNYGYTF. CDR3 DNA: TGCGCCAGCAGCCAACCACCACACCAGGCTCAAAATAACTATGGCTACACCTTC.

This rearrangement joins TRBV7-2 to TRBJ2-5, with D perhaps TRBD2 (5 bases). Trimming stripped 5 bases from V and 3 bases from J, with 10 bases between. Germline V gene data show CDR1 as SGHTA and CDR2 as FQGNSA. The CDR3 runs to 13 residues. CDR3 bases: TGTGCCAGCAGCCACCGGGGAGAAGAGACCCAGTACTTC. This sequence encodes CASSHRGEETQYF.

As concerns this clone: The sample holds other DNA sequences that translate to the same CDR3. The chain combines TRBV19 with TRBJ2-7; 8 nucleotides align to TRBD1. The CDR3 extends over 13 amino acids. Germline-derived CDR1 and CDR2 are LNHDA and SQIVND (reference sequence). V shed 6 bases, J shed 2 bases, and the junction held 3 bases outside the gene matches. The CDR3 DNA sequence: TGTGCCAGTAGCAGGGACAGGACCTACGAGCAGTACTTC. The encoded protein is CASSRDRTYEQYF.